The 15 T cell receptor beta chains below come from one sample, sequenced in a study of blood T cells in healthy people across ages. A sample-barcoded 5' primer and a J-beta primer mix were used in a second PCR of about 7 to 12 cycles. In TCRdb, the 5' RACE reads were re-called with MiXCR into one record per CDR3 protein. This table holds some 900,000 distinct CDR3 sequences, about 28% found once. Sequencing was carried out using blood. Receptors were obtained from a woman older than 75 in good health.

This clonotype occurred a few times. The V call is TRBV20-1, the J call TRBJ1-2; TRBD1 is a possible D gene (6 bases). The CDR3 has 14 amino acids. CDR1 and CDR2 from the germline V gene are DFQATT and SNEGSKA (reference sequence). Trimming stripped 3 bases from V and 1 base from J, with 12 bases between. The CDR3 here is CSAREQGRNYGYTF. The CDR3 nucleotides read TGCAGTGCTAGGGAACAGGGTCGTAACTATGGCTACACCTTC.

This clonotype has just a few counts. The V call is TRBV5-1, the J call TRBJ2-3, with TRBD2 identical over 8 bases. V dropped 0 bases and J dropped 8; count of bases not matched to a gene: 8. The CDR3 covers 15 residues. Germline V CDR1 and CDR2: SGHRS, YFSETQ. CDR3 in amino acids: CASSLAGGGSGTQYF. The CDR3 bases are TGCGCCAGCAGCTTGGCCGGGGGGGGGTCTGGTACGCAGTATTTT.

In its sample, this clonotype was seen many times. V and J are TRBV20-1 and TRBJ2-3, with D possibly TRBD2 on 6 matching bases. This CDR3 comprises 17 residues. Trimming removed 0 bases at V and 2 bases at J, with 18 bases between. The germline V gene has CDR1 DFQATT and CDR2 SNEGSKA (reference sequence). As DNA, the CDR3 is TGCAGTGCTAGAGATCGGGGGTGGGGCGGCCTCACAGATACGCAGTATTTT. It codes for CSARDRGWGGLTDTQYF.

This clonotype has ten or more counts. The chain is built from TRBV7-2 and TRBJ2-7; 8 bases match TRBD2. Germline V gene data show CDR1 as SGHTA and CDR2 as FQGNSA. J lost 2 bases, V lost 5 bases, and 5 bases had no gene match. The CDR3 has 14 amino acids. CDR3 sequence: CASSPSGGPYEQYF. The DNA of the CDR3 is TGTGCCAGCAGCCCCAGCGGGGGCCCCTACGAGCAGTACTTC.

This clonotype was recorded many times. The chain links TRBV6-1 to TRBJ2-6; D is unclear. Germline-derived CDR1 and CDR2 are MNHNS and SASEGT. CDR3 length: 14 residues. V gave up 3 bases and J gave up 0 bases, with 3 bases separating them. The CDR3: CASSDISGANVLTF. In DNA form, the CDR3 reads TGTGCCAGCAGTGACATCTCTGGGGCCAACGTCCTGACTTTC.

This chain uses TRBV7-9 with TRBJ1-2; D is uncertain. Trimming removed 6 bases from V and 4 bases from J, with 24 bases in between. The CDR3 runs 17 residues. The germline gives CDR1 SEHNR, CDR2 FQNEAQ (reference sequence). CDR3 bases: TGTGCCAGCAGTCCCACAGCCTTTCGACTGAAGTCCTATGGCTACACCTTC. It encodes CASSPTAFRLKSYGYTF.

This clonotype was counted ten times or more. V gene TRBV10-2 combines with J gene TRBJ2-7; the D is unclear. There are 13 residues in the CDR3. The V gene lost 4 bases and the J gene lost 4 bases, with 11 bases spanning the gap. Germline CDR1 is WSHSY and CDR2 is SAAADI. The CDR3 region has the DNA TGCGCCAGCAGTGTTGGACCGCCATACGAGCAGTACTTC. This translates into CASSVGPPYEQYF.

There are many counts of this clonotype. V gene TRBV11-2 combines with J gene TRBJ2-3; D call uncertain. The length of the CDR3 is 14 residues. The germline V and J ends were trimmed by 4 bases and 4 bases, with 12 bases remaining between them. Looked up from germline, CDR1 is SGHAT and CDR2 is FQNNGV. CDR3 nucleotide sequence: TGTGCCAGCAGCTCGTCACAGACTTCAGATACGCAGTATTTT. This codes for CASSSSQTSDTQYF.

This clonotype was recorded a few times. The CDR3 protein is CASSLIATGAEAFF. For the CDR3, the DNA is TGTGCCAGCAGTTTAATCGCCACGGGGGCTGAAGCTTTCTTT. V is TRBV27 and J is TRBJ1-1, with a weak D call TRBD1 (5 bases). This CDR3 contains 14 residues. The germline CDR1 and CDR2 sequences are MNHEY and SMNVEV (reference sequence). V gave up 2 bases and J gave up 6 bases, with 13 bases separating them.

The rearrangement joins TRBV9 to TRBJ2-5, with TRBD1 matching 7 bases. V dropped 3 bases and J dropped 1; count of bases not matched to a gene: 0. CDR1 is SGDLS, CDR2 YYNGEE, per germline. The CDR3 has 13 residues. CDR3 sequence reads: CASSAGGQETQYF. The DNA of the CDR3 is TGTGCCAGCAGCGCAGGGGGCCAAGAGACCCAGTACTTC.

In this sample, this clonotype turned up once. A read error is possible here, since a much larger clone lies one base away. The chain joins TRBV24-1 to TRBJ2-1, with 9 bases that match TRBD1. Germline V gives CDR1 KGHDR, CDR2 SFDVKD. The length of the CDR3 is 15 residues. The V segment lost 7 bases and the J segment 13 bases; nucleotides outside the gene matches: 16. CDR3 region: CATSDLGTGFETQFF. Written as DNA, the CDR3 is TGTGCCACCAGCGACCTCGGGACAGGGTTCGAGACCCAGTTCTTC.

This chain connects TRBV6-1 to TRBJ1-2, with D possibly being TRBD1 (6 bases). CDR1 is MNHNS, CDR2 SASEGT, per germline. The CDR3 extends over 14 amino acids. Trimming took off 8 bases at V and 6 bases at J, with 19 bases between the two ends. Here the CDR3 DNA reads TGTGCCAGCCTCCCCATAGGGGGGACCCATGGCTACACCTTC. Translation gives CASLPIGGTHGYTF.

The chain joins TRBV18 to TRBJ2-1, with a weak D call TRBD2 (6 bases). The germline CDR1 and CDR2 sequences are KGHSH and LQKENI. The V end was cut by 8 bases, the J end by 15 bases, with 26 bases between. The CDR3 consists of 14 residues. The CDR3 nucleotides read TGTGCCAGCCTCGACTTGGGACTCAACGCGGCCGCGTTCTTC. It translates to CASLDLGLNAAAFF.

Details on this clonotype: This may be a read error, as it is one base from a much larger clone. The CDR3 here is CASSPTLISSYNEQFF. Written as DNA, the CDR3 is TGTGCCAGCTCACCGACCCTAATCAGCTCCTACAATGAGCAGTTCTTC. The rearrangement links TRBV18 to TRBJ2-1, with unresolved D. CDR1 is KGHSH, CDR2 LQKENI, per germline. V was clipped by 3 bases and J by 0 bases, with 12 bases between them. This CDR3 region has 16 residues.

This clonotype was recorded a few times. V gene TRBV3-1 combines with J gene TRBJ2-1, with 7 bases identical to TRBD2. CDR3 length: 14 amino acids. J gave up 8 bases and V 0 bases, and 4 bases lay outside the gene matches. Germline V lookup: CDR1 LGHDT, CDR2 YNNKEL (reference sequence). CDR3 in amino acids: CASSQDTGRDEQFF. CDR3 bases: TGTGCCAGCAGCCAAGATACGGGGAGGGATGAGCAGTTCTTC.